These T cell receptor beta chains were read from a single sample in a study of blood T cell repertoires in COVID-19. Clones were sequenced by immunoSEQ multiplex PCR, and TCRdb holds only the in-frame ones, with some missing. In the table there are 250,000 to 350,000 clones, approximately 91% of which are singletons. Source material: peripheral blood. The origin of the receptors is a woman aged 60-70 years with acute or convalescent COVID-19. Both conserved end residues are part of each CDR3. A D gene is named only where the DNA matches it firmly. Rows give clone size only sometimes, using once, few, many, or a class for an expanded clone.

size	J	V	D	CDR3	DNA
NA	TRBJ1-1	TRBV9	TRBD1	CASSEGGRQGLIF	TGTGCCAGCAGCGAGGGTGGGAGACAGGGTCTAATCTTT
NA	TRBJ1-4	TRBV10-3	TRBD1	CAISEGGGSEKLFF	TGTGCCATCAGTGAGGGAGGGGGCAGTGAAAAACTGTTTTTT
NA	TRBJ1-3	TRBV10-3	NA	CAISVRDIGNTIYF	TGTGCCATCAGTGTTAGGGACATCGGAAACACCATATATTTT
NA	TRBJ1-1	TRBV5-1	NA	CASSTDSNTEAFF	TGCGCCAGCAGCACAGACAGTAACACTGAAGCTTTCTTT
NA	TRBJ1-1	TRBV3-1/TRBV3-2	NA	CASSHLTYRAEAFF	TGTGCCAGCAGCCACCTCACCTACAGGGCTGAAGCTTTCTTT
NA	TRBJ1-3	TRBV19	NA	CASRPNGLSSGNTIYF	TGTGCCAGTAGACCAAACGGACTGAGCTCTGGAAACACCATATATTTT
NA	TRBJ1-4	TRBV5-1	NA	CASSLRGTHDHGDKLFF	TGCGCCAGCAGCTTGAGGGGGACACATGATCACGGTGACAAACTGTTTTTT
NA	TRBJ1-3	TRBV4-3	NA	CASSLVAGSGNTIYF	TGCGCCAGCAGCCTTGTCGCGGGCTCTGGAAACACCATATATTTT
NA	TRBJ2-7	TRBV19	TRBD2	CASSIEGGSYEQYF	TGTGCCAGTAGTATAGAGGGAGGGTCCTACGAGCAGTACTTC
NA	TRBJ2-1	TRBV4-2	NA	CASSPQTSEQFF	TGTGCCAGCAGCCCCCAAACCAGTGAGCAGTTCTTC
few	TRBJ2-7	TRBV7-3	TRBD1	CASSPDRGQYEQYF	TGTGCCAGCAGCCCGGACAGGGGGCAATACGAGCAGTACTTC
once	TRBJ2-5	TRBV7-4	TRBD1	CASSPPGTGSQETQYF	TGTGCCAGCAGCCCGCCAGGGACAGGGTCACAAGAGACCCAGTACTTC
NA	TRBJ2-3	TRBV19	NA	CASTDGGGGGDTQYF	TGTGCCAGTACCGATGGAGGGGGGGGTGGAGATACGCAGTATTTT
NA	TRBJ1-5	TRBV28	TRBD1	CASFLAGSGGLRQPQHF	TGTGCCAGCTTCCTTGCGGGATCAGGGGGCCTCCGGCAGCCCCAGCATTTT
few	TRBJ2-7	TRBV9	NA	CASSADSALEQYF	TGTGCCAGCAGCGCCGACAGTGCCCTTGAGCAGTACTTC
once	TRBJ2-4	TRBV13	TRBD2	CASSFEAGAGNIQYF	TGTGCCAGCAGCTTTGAAGCGGGAGCTGGAAACATTCAGTACTTC
NA	TRBJ2-3	TRBV7-3	TRBD2	CASSSGTSGDTQYF	TGTGCCAGCAGCTCCGGGACTAGCGGGGATACGCAGTATTTT
NA	TRBJ1-2	TRBV5-8	TRBD1	CASSPGTAYGYTF	TGTGCCAGCAGCCCCGGGACAGCATATGGCTACACCTTC
once	TRBJ1-5	TRBV7-2	NA	CASSSRGGNQPQHF	TGTGCCAGCAGCTCTCGGGGTGGCAATCAGCCCCAGCATTTT
NA	TRBJ1-5	TRBV18	TRBD1	CASSLGQVSNQPQHF	TGTGCCAGCTCACTGGGACAGGTTAGCAATCAGCCCCAGCATTTT
NA	TRBJ1-3	TRBV2	NA	CASSVDRLHSGNTIYF	TGTGCCAGCAGTGTGGACAGACTCCACTCTGGAAACACCATATATTTT
NA	TRBJ2-7	TRBV7-3	NA	CASSLTLATEQYF	TGTGCCAGCAGCTTAACGTTAGCTACCGAGCAGTACTTC
NA	TRBJ1-5	TRBV3-1/TRBV3-2	TRBD1	CASSQPTGVSNQPQHF	TGTGCCAGCAGCCAGCCGACAGGGGTAAGCAATCAGCCCCAGCATTTT
NA	TRBJ2-3	TRBV7-9	NA	CASSLETGTDTQYF	TGTGCCAGCAGCTTAGAGACAGGCACAGATACGCAGTATTTT
once	TRBJ1-2	TRBV6-6	TRBD1	CASSYSAGTAYGYTF	TGTGCCAGCAGTTACTCTGCCGGGACAGCCTATGGCTACACCTTC
once	TRBJ2-5	TRBV7-3	TRBD1	CASSRTGGSQETQYF	TGTGCCAGCAGCCGAACAGGGGGCTCCCAAGAGACCCAGTACTTC
NA	TRBJ2-5	TRBV4-1	TRBD1	CASSQAGTVQETQYF	TGCGCCAGCAGCCAAGCGGGGACAGTTCAAGAGACCCAGTACTTC
NA	TRBJ2-3	TRBV5-1	TRBD1	CASKNAGTGTDTQYF	TGCGCCAGCAAAAACGCCGGGACAGGGACAGATACGCAGTATTTT
NA	TRBJ1-5	TRBV28	TRBD1	CASRSGQGFQPQHF	TGTGCCAGCAGATCGGGACAGGGTTTTCAGCCCCAGCATTTT
NA	TRBJ1-5	TRBV30	TRBD1	CAWSADRGSRLRNQPQHF	TGTGCCTGGAGTGCGGACAGGGGAAGTCGGTTACGCAATCAGCCCCAGCATTTT
once	TRBJ2-1	TRBV27	TRBD2	CASSLRTSGNIYNEQFF	TGTGCCAGCAGCCTTAGGACTAGCGGGAATATCTACAATGAGCAGTTCTTC
NA	TRBJ1-1	TRBV28	NA	CASSGGPLGAFF	TGTGCCAGCAGTGGGGGCCCCCTGGGGGCTTTCTTT
NA	TRBJ1-2	TRBV2	NA	CASYPYPGSSGYTF	TGTGCCAGCTACCCATACCCGGGGAGTTCTGGCTACACCTTC
NA	TRBJ2-7	TRBV2	NA	CASSSGTYTYEQYF	TGTGCCAGCAGTTCCGGGACATACACTTACGAGCAGTACTTC
NA	TRBJ1-2	TRBV4-3	NA	CASSHGDIGYGYTF	TGCGCCAGCAGCCATGGCGACATAGGCTATGGCTACACCTTC
NA	TRBJ1-1	TRBV5-4	NA	CASSLDAAARNTEAFF	TGTGCCAGCAGCTTGGACGCCGCGGCGCGGAACACTGAAGCTTTCTTT
NA	TRBJ2-7	TRBV6-1	TRBD2	CASSEAEASGRAGYEQYF	TGTGCCAGCAGTGAAGCTGAGGCTAGCGGGAGGGCCGGGTACGAGCAGTACTTC
NA	TRBJ1-6	TRBV5-8	TRBD1	CASSLRQGNSPLHF	TGTGCCAGCAGCCTACGACAGGGAAATTCACCCCTCCACTTT
NA	TRBJ1-1	TRBV3-1/TRBV3-2	NA	CASSHQGTEAFF	TGTGCCAGCAGCCATCAGGGGACTGAAGCTTTCTTT
NA	TRBJ1-2	TRBV28	TRBD1	CASSPTPGTGTYGYTF	TGTGCCAGCAGTCCCACCCCCGGGACAGGGACCTATGGCTACACCTTC
NA	TRBJ2-2	TRBV9	NA	CASSVVGDTGELFF	TGTGCCAGCAGCGTAGTCGGGGACACCGGGGAGCTGTTTTTT
NA	TRBJ1-1	TRBV7-9	TRBD1	CASRFGQGYTEAFF	TGTGCCAGCAGATTCGGACAGGGGTACACTGAAGCTTTCTTT
NA	TRBJ2-5	TRBV4-3	TRBD1	CASSQDEKGAEQETQYF	TGCGCCAGCAGCCAAGATGAAAAGGGGGCGGAACAAGAGACCCAGTACTTC
NA	TRBJ1-6	TRBV5-6	TRBD1	CASRPGTGYSPLHF	TGTGCCAGCAGACCTGGGACAGGGTATTCACCCCTCCACTTT
NA	TRBJ2-1	TRBV7-6	TRBD2	CASSLRTSGYNEQFF	TGTGCCAGCAGCTTAAGGACTAGCGGTTACAATGAGCAGTTCTTC
once	TRBJ2-7	TRBV2	NA	CASVGSYYEQYF	TGTGCCAGCGTTGGCTCGTACTACGAGCAGTACTTC
NA	TRBJ1-3	TRBV9	NA	CASSPRSWAGFTGNTIYF	TGTGCCAGCAGCCCCCGCAGCTGGGCAGGCTTTACTGGAAACACCATATATTTT
NA	TRBJ1-1	TRBV9	NA	CASSRQLEDTEAFF	TGTGCCAGCAGCCGACAACTGGAGGACACTGAAGCTTTCTTT
NA	TRBJ2-1	TRBV13	NA	CASSLTRVEQFF	TGTGCCAGCAGCTTAACTAGAGTGGAGCAGTTCTTC
NA	TRBJ2-7	TRBV11-2	NA	CASSHSYEQYF	TGTGCCAGCAGCCACTCCTACGAGCAGTACTTC
NA	TRBJ1-2	TRBV24-1	NA	CATSEADYGYTF	TGTGCCACCAGTGAGGCTGATTATGGCTACACCTTC
NA	TRBJ2-1	TRBV5-1	TRBD1	CASSLRDRALRSSYNEQFF	TGCGCCAGCAGCTTGCGGGACAGGGCTCTTCGTAGCTCCTACAATGAGCAGTTCTTC
NA	TRBJ1-1	TRBV19	TRBD1	CASSIQGANTEAFF	TGTGCCAGTAGTATACAGGGGGCGAACACTGAAGCTTTCTTT
NA	TRBJ2-1	TRBV7-8	NA	CASSSPGRAREQFF	TGTGCCAGCAGCTCCCCAGGCAGGGCACGCGAGCAGTTCTTC
NA	TRBJ2-5	TRBV7-2	TRBD2	CASSLLLAGIGTQYF	TGTGCCAGCAGCTTACTACTAGCGGGGATTGGGACCCAGTACTTC
NA	TRBJ2-1	TRBV19	TRBD1	CATADRAVTYNEQFF	TGTGCCACCGCGGACAGGGCGGTAACCTACAATGAGCAGTTCTTC
NA	TRBJ1-1	TRBV9	TRBD1	CASSVQGANTEAFF	TGTGCCAGCAGCGTTCAGGGGGCGAACACTGAAGCTTTCTTT